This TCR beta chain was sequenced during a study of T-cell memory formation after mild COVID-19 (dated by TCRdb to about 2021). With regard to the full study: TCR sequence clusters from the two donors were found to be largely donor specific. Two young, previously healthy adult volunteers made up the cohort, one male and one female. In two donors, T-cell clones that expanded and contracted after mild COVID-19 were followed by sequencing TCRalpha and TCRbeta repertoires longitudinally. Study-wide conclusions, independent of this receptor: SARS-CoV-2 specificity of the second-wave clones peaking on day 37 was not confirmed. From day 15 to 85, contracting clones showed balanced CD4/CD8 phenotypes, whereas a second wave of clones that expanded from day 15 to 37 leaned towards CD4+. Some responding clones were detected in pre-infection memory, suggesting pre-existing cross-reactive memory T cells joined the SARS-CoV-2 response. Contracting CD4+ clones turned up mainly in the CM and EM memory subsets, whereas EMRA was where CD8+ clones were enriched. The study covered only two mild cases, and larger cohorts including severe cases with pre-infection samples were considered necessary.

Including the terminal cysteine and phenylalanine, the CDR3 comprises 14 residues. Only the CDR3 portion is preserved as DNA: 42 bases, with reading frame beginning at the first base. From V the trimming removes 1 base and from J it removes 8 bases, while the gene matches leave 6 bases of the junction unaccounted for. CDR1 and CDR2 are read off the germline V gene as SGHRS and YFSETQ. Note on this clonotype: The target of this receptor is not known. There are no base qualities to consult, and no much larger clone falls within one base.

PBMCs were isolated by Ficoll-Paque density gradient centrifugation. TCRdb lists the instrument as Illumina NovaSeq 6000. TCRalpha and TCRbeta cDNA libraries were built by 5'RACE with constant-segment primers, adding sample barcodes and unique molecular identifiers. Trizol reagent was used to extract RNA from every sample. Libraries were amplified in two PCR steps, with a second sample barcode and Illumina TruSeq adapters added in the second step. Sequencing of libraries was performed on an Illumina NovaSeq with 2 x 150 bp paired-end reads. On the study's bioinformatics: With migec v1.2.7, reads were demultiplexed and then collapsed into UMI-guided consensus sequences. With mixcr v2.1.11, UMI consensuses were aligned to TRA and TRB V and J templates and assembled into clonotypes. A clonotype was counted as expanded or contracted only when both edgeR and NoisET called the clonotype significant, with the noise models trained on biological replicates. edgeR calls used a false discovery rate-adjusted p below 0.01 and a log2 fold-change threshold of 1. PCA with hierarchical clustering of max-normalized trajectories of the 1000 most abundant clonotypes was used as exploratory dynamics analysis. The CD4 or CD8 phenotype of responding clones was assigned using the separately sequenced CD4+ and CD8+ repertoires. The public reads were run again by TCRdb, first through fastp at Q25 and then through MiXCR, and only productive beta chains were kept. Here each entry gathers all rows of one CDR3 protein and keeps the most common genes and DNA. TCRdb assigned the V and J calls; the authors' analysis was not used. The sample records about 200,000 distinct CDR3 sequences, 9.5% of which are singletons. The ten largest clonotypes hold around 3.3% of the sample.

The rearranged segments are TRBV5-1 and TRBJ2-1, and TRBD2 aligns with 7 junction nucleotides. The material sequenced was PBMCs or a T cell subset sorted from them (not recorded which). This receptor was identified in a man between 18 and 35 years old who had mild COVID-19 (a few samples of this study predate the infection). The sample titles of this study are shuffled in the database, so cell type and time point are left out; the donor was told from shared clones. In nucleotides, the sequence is TGCGCCAGCAGCTTGATTACTAGCGAAGATGAGCAGTTCTTC. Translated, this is CASSLITSEDEQFF. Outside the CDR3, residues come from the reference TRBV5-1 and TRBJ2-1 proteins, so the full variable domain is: KAGVTQTPRYLIKTRGQQVTLSCSPISGHRSVSWYQQTPGQGLQFLFEYFSETQRNKGNFPGRFSGRQFSNSRSEMNVSTLELGDSALYLCASSLITSEDEQFFGPGTRLTVL.